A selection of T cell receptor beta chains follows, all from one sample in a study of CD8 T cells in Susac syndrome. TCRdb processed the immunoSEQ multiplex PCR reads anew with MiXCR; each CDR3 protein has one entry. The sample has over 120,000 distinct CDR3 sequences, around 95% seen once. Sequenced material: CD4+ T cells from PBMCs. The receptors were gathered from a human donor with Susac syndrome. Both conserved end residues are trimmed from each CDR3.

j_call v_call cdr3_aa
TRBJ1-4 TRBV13 ASSLGSFTNEKLF
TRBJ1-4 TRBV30 AWSSSETNEKLF
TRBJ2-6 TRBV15 ATSREGRGGSGANVLT
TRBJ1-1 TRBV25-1 ASSVGDDTEAF
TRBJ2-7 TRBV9 ASSSGGSYEQY
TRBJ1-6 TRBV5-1 ASSLGAGWSSPLH
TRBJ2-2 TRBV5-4 ASSLSRELAGELF
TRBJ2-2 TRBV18 ASSSSADTGELF
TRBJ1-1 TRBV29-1 SVAHGSNTEAF
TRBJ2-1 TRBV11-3 ASSPSAGIPYNEQF
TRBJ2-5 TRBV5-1 ASSLATGEKETQY
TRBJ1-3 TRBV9 ASSPRQASGNTIY
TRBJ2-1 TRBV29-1 SAGVSYNEQF
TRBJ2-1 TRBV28 ASSPGVVGANEQF
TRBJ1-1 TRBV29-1 SVRSTGVTEAF
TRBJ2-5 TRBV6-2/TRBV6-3 ASSRAGKTQY
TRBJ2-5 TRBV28 ASTLGREETQY
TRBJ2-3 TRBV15 ATSPRTGADTQY
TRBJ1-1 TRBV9 ASSTQTNTEAF
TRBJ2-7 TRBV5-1 ASSLAPPGSYEQY
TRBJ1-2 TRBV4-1 ASSQEQGQYGYT
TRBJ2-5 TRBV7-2 ASSPYGVWETQY
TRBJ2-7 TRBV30 AWRAEGGWYEQY
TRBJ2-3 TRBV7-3 ASSFGLAGSTDTQY
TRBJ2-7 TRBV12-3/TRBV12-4 ASSFGTGSYEQY
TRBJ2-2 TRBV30 AWVAEGTGELF
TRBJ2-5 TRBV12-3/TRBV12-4 ASSTPSRPGTQY
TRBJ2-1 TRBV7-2 ASSSGIEQF
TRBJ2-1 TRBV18 ATRAESSYNEQF
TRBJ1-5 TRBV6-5 ASAGGGYQPQH
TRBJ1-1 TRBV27 ASSSGFGMNTEAF
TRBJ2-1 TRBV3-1 ASSRRSGTSGGSSYNEQF
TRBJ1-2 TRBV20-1 SAETGGLNYGYT
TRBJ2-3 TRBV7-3 ASSSRGGVAQY
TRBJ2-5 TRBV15 ATSRDAPGPQY
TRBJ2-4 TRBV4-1 ASSQAGIAKNIQY
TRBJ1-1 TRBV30 AWRARGGAYTEAF
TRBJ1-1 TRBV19 ASSMDRWAEAF
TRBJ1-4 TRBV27 ASSWTVTNEKLF
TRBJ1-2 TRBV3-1 ASSPYRHGGGYT
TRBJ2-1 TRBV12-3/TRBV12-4 ASSIRDSYYNEQF
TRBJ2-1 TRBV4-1 ASSQVDSDYNEQF
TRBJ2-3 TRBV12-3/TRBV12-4 AVAGPSTDTQY
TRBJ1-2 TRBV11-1 ASSLRDRLGYT
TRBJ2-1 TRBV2 ASRSRQGSSYNEQF
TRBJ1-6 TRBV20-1 SAGGIGSPLH
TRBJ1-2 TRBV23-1 ASSHRTGPNYGYT
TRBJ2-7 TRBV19 ASSHASDGEQY